This T cell receptor (beta chain) was sequenced in a study of shared clonotypes between healthy human individuals. The protocol was immunoSEQ multiplex PCR, while the TCRdb copy is restricted to in-frame clones and leaves out a portion. This sample carries 2 million to 2.5 million clones, nearly 97% of them seen once, and the ten largest clones take 0.13%. About this clone: Its antigen is not known.

Broader study findings: Memory subsets had estimated richness that was generally smaller than that of naive subsets.

This CDR3 has 17 residues. Trimming took 4 bases from V and 4 from J; bases not matched to a gene: 8. Germline V gene data show CDR1 as SGDLS and CDR2 as YYNGEE. This clonotype was sampled from a man aged 18 to 30 in good health. The material sequenced was naive CD4+ T cells sorted from blood. Described subset: CD45RA+ positively selected. The rearrangement uses TRBV9 and TRBJ2-1; TRBD2 aligns across 13 bases. The CDR3 sequence is CASSPGLAGVRYNEQFF. The CDR3 bases are TGTGCCAGCAGCCCCGGACTAGCGGGGGTAAGATACAATGAGCAGTTCTTC. Variable domain in full (rest from reference TRBV9 and TRBJ2-1): DSGVTQTPKHLITATGQRVTLRCSPRSGDLSVYWYQQSLDQGLQFLIQYYNGEERAKGNILERFSAQQFPDLHSELNLSSLELGDSALYFCASSPGLAGVRYNEQFFGPGTRLTVL.